Listed below are T cell receptor beta chains from one sample, sequenced in a study of T cell responses to AZD1222 COVID-19 vaccine. The protocol was immunoSEQ multiplex PCR, while the TCRdb copy is restricted to in-frame clones and leaves out a portion. The top ten clones hold around 1.7% of a sample with some 150,000 clones, about nine tenths of them seen once. The source was peripheral blood, collected 28 days after the second AZD1222 dose. The receptor source for this set is an adult who received the AZD1222 COVID-19 vaccine. CDR3s include the opening cysteine and the closing phenylalanine or tryptophan. The D gene is left open where the match is weak. Clone size is shown for a subset of rows, as once, few, many or a class of expanded clone.

abundance	v_gene	len	j_gene	d_gene	CDR3nt	CDR3aa
NA	TRBV2	13	TRBJ2-2	NA	TGTGCCAGCACCGGACAGAACACCGGGGAGCTGTTTTTT	CASTGQNTGELFF
once	TRBV7-3	14	TRBJ2-1	NA	TGTGCCAGCAGCCCGACGTCCCTAACCAATGAGCAGTTCTTC	CASSPTSLTNEQFF
NA	TRBV5-1	17	TRBJ2-1	TRBD1	TGCGCCAGCAGCTTCCCCGTGACCGCCGGGACAGACAATGAGCAGTTCTTC	CASSFPVTAGTDNEQFF
NA	TRBV13	15	TRBJ1-2	TRBD1	TGTGCCAGCAGCTTGGGACAGGAGTTTCCCTATGGCTACACCTTC	CASSLGQEFPYGYTF
NA	TRBV5-1	19	TRBJ2-7	NA	TGCGCCAGCAGCACCTGGGGTAGCGGTTACTGGGAACGATACTACGAGCAGTACTTC	CASSTWGSGYWERYYEQYF
NA	TRBV5-8	12	TRBJ1-5	TRBD1	TGTGCCAGCAGCCGACAGGGCTGGCCCCAGCATTTT	CASSRQGWPQHF
NA	TRBV4-2	16	TRBJ1-4	NA	TGTGCCAGCAGCCAAGATACTACAGAGTTTAATGAAAAACTGTTTTTT	CASSQDTTEFNEKLFF
NA	TRBV29-1	13	TRBJ1-5	NA	TGCAGCGTTTCCCAACGGGGCAATCAGCCCCAGCATTTT	CSVSQRGNQPQHF
NA	TRBV28	15	TRBJ2-1	NA	TGTGCCAGCAGTTTAGCCCGGGGCTCCTACAATGAGCAGTTCTTC	CASSLARGSYNEQFF
NA	TRBV19	15	TRBJ2-1	TRBD2	TGTGCCAGTACAGGGACGGGACTAGATATAAATGAGCAGTTCTTC	CASTGTGLDINEQFF
once	TRBV12-5	16	TRBJ1-1	NA	TGTGCTAGTGGTTTGGTACCAGAAGACACAACCACTGAAGCTTTCTTT	CASGLVPEDTTTEAFF
NA	TRBV19	14	TRBJ1-1	NA	TGTGCCACCTCGGGGCAGGGAAGGAACACTGAAGCTTTCTTT	CATSGQGRNTEAFF
NA	TRBV15	17	TRBJ2-5	TRBD2	TGTGCCACCAGCAGAGCCGGACTAGCGGTGTACCAAGAGACCCAGTACTTC	CATSRAGLAVYQETQYF
NA	TRBV5-6	15	TRBJ1-1	NA	TGTGCCAGCAGCTTGTGGCGGGGAATGAACACTGAAGCTTTCTTT	CASSLWRGMNTEAFF
NA	TRBV7-9	17	TRBJ2-2	NA	TGTGCCAGCAGCTTATTTCGGAGCGGAGTCCTCCCCGGGGAGCTGTTTTTT	CASSLFRSGVLPGELFF
NA	TRBV25-1	17	TRBJ2-3	NA	TGTGCCAGCAGTGAATATGTGGTAAGGCAGAGCACAGATACGCAGTATTTT	CASSEYVVRQSTDTQYF
NA	TRBV19	16	TRBJ1-5	TRBD1	TGTGCCAGTACCAGATACGGGACAGGTTACAATCAGCCCCAGCATTTT	CASTRYGTGYNQPQHF
NA	TRBV2	16	TRBJ1-5	NA	TGTGCCAGCAGTGAAGAGAGGGGGGTCGGCAATCAGCCCCAGCATTTT	CASSEERGVGNQPQHF
NA	TRBV7-2	13	TRBJ1-2	NA	TGTGCCAGCAGCTCCGAGGGACGGTATGGCTACACCTTC	CASSSEGRYGYTF
NA	TRBV7-2	13	TRBJ2-7	NA	TGTGCCAGCAGCTTACAGGGTATCTACGAGCAGTACTTC	CASSLQGIYEQYF
NA	TRBV10-3	12	TRBJ2-4	NA	TGTGCCGTAAGGACAGTCAAAAACATTCAGTACTTC	CAVRTVKNIQYF
NA	TRBV7-8	18	TRBJ2-3	TRBD2	TGTGCCAGCAGCTTAAGGGCTAGCGGGATGCTTAGCACAGATACGCAGTATTTT	CASSLRASGMLSTDTQYF
NA	TRBV18	16	TRBJ1-2	NA	TGTGCCAGCTCGCCCCCGGGGCAACACCCTAACTATGGCTACACCTTC	CASSPPGQHPNYGYTF
NA	TRBV30	12	TRBJ1-2	NA	TGTGCCTGGAGTGTAAGTTCATTCGAGGCCTTCTTC	CAWSVSSFEAFF
NA	TRBV28	18	TRBJ2-5	NA	TGTGCCAGCAGCCCCGGTACTAGAACAGTTACTTTTGGGGAGACCCAGTACTTC	CASSPGTRTVTFGETQYF
NA	TRBV7-3	14	TRBJ2-5	NA	TGTGCCAGCAGCTTATATGGGGGGCCAGAGACCCAGTACTTC	CASSLYGGPETQYF
NA	TRBV6-2/TRBV6-3	16	TRBJ2-5	NA	TGTGCCAGCAGTCCCACCAGGGTAGTAGACCAAGAGACCCAGTACTTC	CASSPTRVVDQETQYF
NA	TRBV15	15	TRBJ1-2	NA	TGTGCCACCAGCAGCGGGTCTCCCGGTGGGGATGGCTACACCTTC	CATSSGSPGGDGYTF
NA	TRBV14	14	TRBJ1-1	NA	TGTGCCAGCAGCCACCTAATAACCGGGACAGAAGCTTTCTTT	CASSHLITGTEAFF
NA	TRBV6-2/TRBV6-3	15	TRBJ1-3	TRBD1	TGTGCCAGCAGCAGCTACAGGGGAAACGGAAACACCATATATTTT	CASSSYRGNGNTIYF
NA	TRBV6-5	15	TRBJ1-1	NA	TGTGCCAGCATTCAGGGCTACCAGGGGTTCTACGAAGCTTTCTTT	CASIQGYQGFYEAFF
NA	TRBV6-5	15	TRBJ1-5	NA	TGTGCCAGCAGTTACACGGCTACCAGGGATCAGCCCCAGCATTTT	CASSYTATRDQPQHF
few	TRBV2	13	TRBJ1-3	NA	TGTGCCAGCAGCCCACAGGGTGGAAACACCATATATTTT	CASSPQGGNTIYF
few	TRBV5-1	13	TRBJ1-2	TRBD1	TGCGCCAGCAGCTCGGGACAGGACTATGGCTACACCTTC	CASSSGQDYGYTF
once	TRBV2	15	TRBJ2-7	TRBD2	TGTGCCAGCAGCGGGGGACTACAAAGTCCCTACGAGCAGTACTTC	CASSGGLQSPYEQYF
NA	TRBV4-3	13	TRBJ1-2	NA	TGCGCCAGCAGCCAAGAGGGAATCTATGGCTACACCTTC	CASSQEGIYGYTF
NA	TRBV19	17	TRBJ2-4	NA	TGTGCCAGTAGTATAGGGAGGGGCTTCCTAGCCAAAAACATTCAGTACTTC	CASSIGRGFLAKNIQYF
NA	TRBV11-2	12	TRBJ2-7	NA	TGTGCCAGCAGCTTACTCTCCTACGAGCAGTACTTC	CASSLLSYEQYF
NA	TRBV5-1	16	TRBJ2-7	NA	TGCGCCAGCTCGGCGTCGGGACTTTCGAGCTCCTACGAGCAGTACTTC	CASSASGLSSSYEQYF
NA	TRBV18	14	TRBJ2-1	TRBD2	TGTGCCAGCTCACCTTCCGGGACTAGCGGAGAGCAGTTCTTC	CASSPSGTSGEQFF
NA	TRBV6-5	15	TRBJ1-2	TRBD1	TGTGCCAGCAGGAAAGGACAGGGAGGAAACTATGGCTACACCTTC	CASRKGQGGNYGYTF
NA	TRBV7-9	13	TRBJ1-2	NA	TGTGCCAGCAGCTTATCAGGACTCTATGGCTACACCTTC	CASSLSGLYGYTF
NA	TRBV5-4	12	TRBJ2-7	TRBD2	TGTGCCAGCAGCTTGGATAGCGGGGGCGGGGACTTC	CASSLDSGGGDF
NA	TRBV9	15	TRBJ1-5	TRBD1	TGTGCCAGCAGCGTAACAGGGGATAGCAATCAGCCCCAGCATTTT	CASSVTGDSNQPQHF
once	TRBV7-2	15	TRBJ2-2	TRBD1	TGTGCCAGCAGCTCGGAGTACCAGGGGGCCGGGGAGCTGTTTTTT	CASSSEYQGAGELFF